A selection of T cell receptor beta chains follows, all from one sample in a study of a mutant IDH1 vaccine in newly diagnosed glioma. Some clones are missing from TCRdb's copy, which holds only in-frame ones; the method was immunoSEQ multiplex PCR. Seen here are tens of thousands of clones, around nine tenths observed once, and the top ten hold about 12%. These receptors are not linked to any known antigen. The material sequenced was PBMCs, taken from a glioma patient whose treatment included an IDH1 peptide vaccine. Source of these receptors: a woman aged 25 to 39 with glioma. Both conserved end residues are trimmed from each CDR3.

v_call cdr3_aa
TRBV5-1 ASSLDSFRTGGAEGQF
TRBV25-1 ASSDQGTNYGYT
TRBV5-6 ASSLVGDNEKLF
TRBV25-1 ASSVGPSLYT
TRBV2 ASSVQAPNTGELF
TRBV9 ASSEGATNEKLF
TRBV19 ASSALQGPGGPLH
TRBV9 ASSVGSPYGYT
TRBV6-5 ASSQRLFSPLH
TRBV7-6 ASSLVAPPGSPLH
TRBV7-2 ASSLWRGEETQY
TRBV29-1 SVAHPGNEQF
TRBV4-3 ASSQGGRRQLEKLF
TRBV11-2 ASSHPKGKVANTGELF
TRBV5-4 ASSSVGGYT
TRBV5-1 ASSRRTEETQY
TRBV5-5 ASSLAVEAF
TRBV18 ASSPIWGPEKLF
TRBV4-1 ASSQEGAAYTEAF
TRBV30 AWSVRVRQPNQPQH
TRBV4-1 ASSPPTYEKLF
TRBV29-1 SVAIRHTDTQY
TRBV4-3 ASSQDWGRVGEKLF
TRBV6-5 ASSQGQGDGYT
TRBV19 ASSITGASYEQY
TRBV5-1 ASSSGLSNYGYT
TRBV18 ASSANTGELF
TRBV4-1 ASSHLGVRGYT
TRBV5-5 ASSGTVANYGYT
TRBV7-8 ASSLGQGANINYGYT
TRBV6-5 ASSYFQGNQPQH
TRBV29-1 SVAGTVGWVSGYT
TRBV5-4 ASSSGGNPHGYT
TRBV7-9 ASRRDRSSYNSPLH
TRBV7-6 ASSLVLIGETQY
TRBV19 ASSYTGTSAYNEQF
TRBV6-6 ASKKQGPQETQY
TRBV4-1 ASSHRGMNTEAF
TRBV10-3 ATLGLAGPNTGELF
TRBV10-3 AIQGKGNSPLH
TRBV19 ASSMGDRGVSPLH
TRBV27 ASSQTSRNTEAF
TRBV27 ASSPGFSNQPQH
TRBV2 ASSVGIYGYT
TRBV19 ASSIDLSGTGGNQPQH
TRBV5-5 ASSLPTTRTGELF
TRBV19 ASSSSWTSGEQF
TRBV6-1 ASGTGGSYEQY
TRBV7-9 ASSPGTGGHPNYGYT
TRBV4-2 ASSHREGVWEQY
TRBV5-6 ASSLGKSTNEKLF
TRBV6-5 ASSYSELGQNTIY
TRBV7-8 ASSLRDRETYEQY
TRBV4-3 ASSQEEARLGYGYT